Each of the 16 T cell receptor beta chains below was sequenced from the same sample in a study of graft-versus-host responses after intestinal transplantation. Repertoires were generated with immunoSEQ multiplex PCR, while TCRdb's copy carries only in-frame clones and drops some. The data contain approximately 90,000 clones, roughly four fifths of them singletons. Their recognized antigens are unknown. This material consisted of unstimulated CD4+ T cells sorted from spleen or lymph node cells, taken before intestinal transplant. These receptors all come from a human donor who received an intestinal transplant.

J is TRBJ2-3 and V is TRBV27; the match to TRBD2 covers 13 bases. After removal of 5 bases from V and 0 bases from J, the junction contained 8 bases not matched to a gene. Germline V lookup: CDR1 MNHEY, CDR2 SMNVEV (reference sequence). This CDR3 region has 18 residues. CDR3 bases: TGTGCCAGCAGTGGGGGGACTAGCGGGGCCTCTAGCACAGATACGCAGTATTTT. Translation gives CASSGGTSGASSTDTQYF.

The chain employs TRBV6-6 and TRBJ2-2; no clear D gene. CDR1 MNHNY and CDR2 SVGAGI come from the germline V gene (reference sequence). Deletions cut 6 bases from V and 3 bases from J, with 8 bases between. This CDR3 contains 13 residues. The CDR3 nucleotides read TGTGCCAGCAGCTTTCAGGACACCGGGGAGCTGTTTTTT. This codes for CASSFQDTGELFF.

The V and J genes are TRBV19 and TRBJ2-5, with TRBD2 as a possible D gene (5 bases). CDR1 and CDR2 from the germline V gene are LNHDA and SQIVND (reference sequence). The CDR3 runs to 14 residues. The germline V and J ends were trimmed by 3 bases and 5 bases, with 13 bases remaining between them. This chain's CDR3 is CASSIVVGAETQYF. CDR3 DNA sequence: TGTGCCAGTAGTATTGTTGTGGGAGCGGAGACCCAGTACTTC. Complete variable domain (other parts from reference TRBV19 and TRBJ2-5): DGGITQSPKYLFRKEGQNVTLSCEQNLNHDAMYWYRQDPGQGLRLIYYSQIVNDFQKGDIAEGYSVSREKKESFPLTVTSAQKNPTAFYLCASSIVVGAETQYFGPGTRLLVL.

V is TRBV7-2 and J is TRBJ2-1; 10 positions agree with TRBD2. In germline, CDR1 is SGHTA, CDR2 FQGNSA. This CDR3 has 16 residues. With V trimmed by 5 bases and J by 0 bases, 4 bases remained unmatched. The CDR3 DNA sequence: TGTGCCAGCAGCCCGAGGACTAGCGGCTCCTACAATGAGCAGTTCTTC. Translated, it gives CASSPRTSGSYNEQFF.

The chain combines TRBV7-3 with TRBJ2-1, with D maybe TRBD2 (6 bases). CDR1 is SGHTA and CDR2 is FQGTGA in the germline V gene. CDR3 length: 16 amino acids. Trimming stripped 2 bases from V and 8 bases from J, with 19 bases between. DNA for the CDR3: TGTGCCAGCAGCTTAGAGCCTAGCCCGGGAGTTCATGAGCAGTTCTTC. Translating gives CASSLEPSPGVHEQFF. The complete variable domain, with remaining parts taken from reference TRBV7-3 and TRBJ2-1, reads GAGVSQTPSNKVTEKGKYVELRCDPISGHTALYWYRQSLGQGPEFLIYFQGTGAADDSGLPNDRFFAVRPEGSVSTLKIQRTERGDSAVYLCASSLEPSPGVHEQFFGPGTRLTVL.

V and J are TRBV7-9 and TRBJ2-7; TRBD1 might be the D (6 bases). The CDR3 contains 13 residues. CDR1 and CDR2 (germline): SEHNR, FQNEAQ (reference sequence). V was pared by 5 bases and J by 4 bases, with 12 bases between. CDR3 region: CASSPTQGYEQYF. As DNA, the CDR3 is TGTGCCAGCAGCCCAACACAGGGTTACGAGCAGTACTTC.

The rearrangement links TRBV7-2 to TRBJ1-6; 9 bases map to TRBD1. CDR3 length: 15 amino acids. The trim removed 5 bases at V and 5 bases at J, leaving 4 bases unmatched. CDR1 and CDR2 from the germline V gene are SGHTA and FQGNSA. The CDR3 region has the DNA TGTGCCAGCAGCCTCCGGACAGGGGATAATTCACCCCTCCACTTT. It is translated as CASSLRTGDNSPLHF.

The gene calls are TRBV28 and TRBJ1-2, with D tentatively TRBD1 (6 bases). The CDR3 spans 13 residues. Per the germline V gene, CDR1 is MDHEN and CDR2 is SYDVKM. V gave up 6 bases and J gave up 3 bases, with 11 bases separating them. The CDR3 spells CASRRQAYYGYTF. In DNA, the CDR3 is TGTGCCAGCAGGAGACAGGCTTACTATGGCTACACCTTC.

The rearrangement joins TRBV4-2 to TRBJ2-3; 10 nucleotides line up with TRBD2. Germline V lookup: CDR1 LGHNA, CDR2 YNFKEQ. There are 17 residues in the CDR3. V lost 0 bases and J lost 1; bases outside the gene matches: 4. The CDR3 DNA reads TGTGCCAGCAGCCAAGAACCTAGCGGGAGCGGCACAGATACGCAGTATTTT. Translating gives CASSQEPSGSGTDTQYF.

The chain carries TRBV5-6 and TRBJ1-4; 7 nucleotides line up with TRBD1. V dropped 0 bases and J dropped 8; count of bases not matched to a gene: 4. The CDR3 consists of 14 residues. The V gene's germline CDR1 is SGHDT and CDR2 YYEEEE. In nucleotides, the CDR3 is TGTGCCAGCAGCTTGGACAGGGGAAGAGAAAAACTGTTTTTT. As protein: CASSLDRGREKLFF.

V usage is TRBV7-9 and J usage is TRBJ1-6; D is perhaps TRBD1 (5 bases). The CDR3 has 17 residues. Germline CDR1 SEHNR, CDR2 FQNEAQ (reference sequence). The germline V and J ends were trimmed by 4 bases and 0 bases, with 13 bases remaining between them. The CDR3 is CASSSGLSSSYNSPLHF. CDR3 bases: TGTGCCAGCAGCTCGGGACTCTCGAGCTCCTATAATTCACCCCTCCACTTT.

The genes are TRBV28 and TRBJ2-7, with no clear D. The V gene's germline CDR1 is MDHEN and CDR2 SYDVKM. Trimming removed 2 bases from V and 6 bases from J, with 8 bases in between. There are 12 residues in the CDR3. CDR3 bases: TGTGCCAGCAGTTTAGCTGTGGCCGAGCAGTACTTC. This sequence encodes CASSLAVAEQYF.

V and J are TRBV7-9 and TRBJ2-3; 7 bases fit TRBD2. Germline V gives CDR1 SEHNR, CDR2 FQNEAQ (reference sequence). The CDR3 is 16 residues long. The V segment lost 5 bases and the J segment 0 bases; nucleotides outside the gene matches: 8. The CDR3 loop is CASSVSSGTSTDTQYF. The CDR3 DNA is TGTGCCAGCAGCGTGTCGAGCGGGACTAGCACAGATACGCAGTATTTT.

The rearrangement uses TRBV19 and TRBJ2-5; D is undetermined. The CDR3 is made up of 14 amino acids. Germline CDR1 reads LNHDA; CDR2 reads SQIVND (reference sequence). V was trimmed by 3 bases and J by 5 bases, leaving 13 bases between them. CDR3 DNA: TGTGCCAGTAGTATGGGCCACCTTGCGGAGACCCAGTACTTC. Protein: CASSMGHLAETQYF.

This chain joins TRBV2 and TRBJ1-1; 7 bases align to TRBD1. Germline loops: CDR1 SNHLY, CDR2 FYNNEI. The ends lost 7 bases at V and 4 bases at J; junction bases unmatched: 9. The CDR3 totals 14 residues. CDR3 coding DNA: TGTGCCAGCACCTTGGACAGGATTGGCACTGAAGCTTTCTTT. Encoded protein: CASTLDRIGTEAFF.

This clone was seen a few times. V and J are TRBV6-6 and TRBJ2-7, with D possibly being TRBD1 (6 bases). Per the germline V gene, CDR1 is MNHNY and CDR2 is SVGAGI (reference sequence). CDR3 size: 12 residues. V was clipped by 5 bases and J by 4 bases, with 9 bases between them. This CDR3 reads CASSDQGYEQYF. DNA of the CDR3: TGTGCCAGCAGTGATCAGGGGTACGAGCAGTACTTC.